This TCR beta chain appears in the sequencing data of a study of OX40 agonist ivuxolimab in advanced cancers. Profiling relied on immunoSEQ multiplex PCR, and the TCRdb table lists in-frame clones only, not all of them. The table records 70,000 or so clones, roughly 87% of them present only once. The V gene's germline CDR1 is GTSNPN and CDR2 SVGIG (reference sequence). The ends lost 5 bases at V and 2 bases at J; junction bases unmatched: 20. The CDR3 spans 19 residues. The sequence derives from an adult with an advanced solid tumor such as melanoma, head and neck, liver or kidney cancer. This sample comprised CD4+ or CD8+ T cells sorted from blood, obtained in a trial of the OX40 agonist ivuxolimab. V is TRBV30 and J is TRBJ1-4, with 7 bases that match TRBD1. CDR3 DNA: TGTGCCTGGGAAGAGAGTAGGGCGCAGGGGGGGTGGACTAATGAAAAACTGTTTTTT. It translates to CAWEESRAQGGWTNEKLFF.